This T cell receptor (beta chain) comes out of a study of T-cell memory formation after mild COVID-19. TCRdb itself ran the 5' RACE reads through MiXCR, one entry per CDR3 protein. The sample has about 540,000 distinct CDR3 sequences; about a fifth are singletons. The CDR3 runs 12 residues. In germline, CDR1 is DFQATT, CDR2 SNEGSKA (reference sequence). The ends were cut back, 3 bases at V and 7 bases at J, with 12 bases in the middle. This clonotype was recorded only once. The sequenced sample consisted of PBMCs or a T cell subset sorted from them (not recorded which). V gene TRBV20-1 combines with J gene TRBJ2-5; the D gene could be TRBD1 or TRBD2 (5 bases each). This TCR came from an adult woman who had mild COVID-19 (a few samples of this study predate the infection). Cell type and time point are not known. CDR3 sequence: CSARGPGGTQYF. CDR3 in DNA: TGCAGTGCTAGGGGACCAGGTGGGACCCAGTACTTC.